The sequence of this T cell receptor beta chain was determined in a study of T cell changes during pregnancy in multiple sclerosis. This table comes from immunoSEQ multiplex PCR, and its TCRdb copy is limited to in-frame clones, with some not included. The sample has some 30,000 clones, 87% seen once; the top ten hold more than 7%. J lost 7 bases, V lost 8 bases, and 16 bases had no gene match. CDR3 length: 15 amino acids. Germline loops: CDR1 SNHLY, CDR2 FYNNEI. The gene calls are TRBV2 and TRBJ1-1, with 7 positions matching TRBD1. This receptor was taken from a female donor with multiple sclerosis, enrolled in a pregnancy study. The sample here was CD8+ T cells from peripheral blood mononuclear cells, taken before pregnancy. Here the CDR3 reads CASARTGRPLVEAFF. CDR3 in DNA: TGTGCCAGCGCAAGGACAGGAAGGCCTTTGGTTGAAGCTTTCTTT.